The present T cell receptor beta chain was sequenced within a study of blood T cell repertoires in COVID-19. The V gene's germline CDR1 is KGHSH and CDR2 LQKENI. This CDR3 has 15 residues. Unmatched junction bases numbered 5, after V lost 3 bases and J lost 1 base. This table comes from immunoSEQ multiplex PCR, and its TCRdb copy is limited to in-frame clones, with some not included. The sample carries about 69,000 clones, 85% to 90% recorded once. Material: peripheral blood. The sequence was collected from a middle-aged man with acute or convalescent COVID-19. V is TRBV18 and J is TRBJ1-2; 7 positions agree with TRBD1. Written as DNA, the CDR3 is TGTGCCAGCTCACCCGAACAGGGGAGTAACTATGGCTACACCTTC. As protein: CASSPEQGSNYGYTF.